The rows below give T cell receptor beta chains drawn from one sample of a study of tumor and adjacent non-tumor tissue in lung cancer. TCRdb redid the calling of the multiplex PCR reads with MiXCR, one entry per CDR3 protein. This sample has 75,000 to 95,000 distinct CDR3 sequences, with about 77% found just once. Sequencing was done on a sample of distant non-tumor lung tissue. These receptors were taken from a woman in her 50s with non-small cell lung cancer. Both conserved end residues are part of each CDR3. D genes are given only for firm matches. The listing skips clone size in some rows; elsewhere it reads once, few, many or a size class.

.	TRBD1	18	TRBJ1-4	TRBV10-2	TGCGCCAGCTCCGGGCTTGGGGGGACAGGGACACTTCCTGGAATACTGTTTTTT	CASSGLGGTGTLPGILFF
.	.	15	TRBJ1-5	TRBV4-2	TGCGCCAGCAGACAAGACCTCACTAGCAATCAGCCCCAGCATTTC	CASRQDLTSNQPQHF
.	.	14	TRBJ2-7	TRBV6-6	TGTGCCAGCATCGTCCTGGCGGGATTGGACGAGCAGTACTTC	CASIVLAGLDEQYF
.	.	13	TRBJ2-7	TRBV4-2	TGTGCCGGCAGTCAAGAGGTAAACTACGAGCAGTACTTC	CAGSQEVNYEQYF
.	.	14	TRBJ1-4	TRBV6-1	TGTGCCAGCAGGGGGAGGCAGGTTAATGAAAAACCGTTTTTT	CASRGRQVNEKPFF
many	.	14	TRBJ1-2	TRBV6-5	TGTGCCAGCAGTTACTCTTGGGGGTCGGCGGGCTACACCTTC	CASSYSWGSAGYTF
.	.	12	TRBJ2-5	TRBV10-3	TGTGCAATCCGTGAGATCGGGGAGACCCAGTACTTC	CAIREIGETQYF
once	.	15	TRBJ2-7	TRBV10-3	TGTGCCATCAGTCCAATTAGCGAAACTTACTACGAGCAGTACTTC	CAISPISETYYEQYF
few	.	13	TRBJ1-5	TRBV7-3	TGTGCCAGTCTGCGGGGGAGTGAACAGCCCCAGCATTTT	CASLRGSEQPQHF
.	.	16	TRBJ1-1	TRBV29-1	TGCAGCGTTACTATGGGCATTGGGGGCGTAGGGACCGAAGCTTTCTTT	CSVTMGIGGVGTEAFF